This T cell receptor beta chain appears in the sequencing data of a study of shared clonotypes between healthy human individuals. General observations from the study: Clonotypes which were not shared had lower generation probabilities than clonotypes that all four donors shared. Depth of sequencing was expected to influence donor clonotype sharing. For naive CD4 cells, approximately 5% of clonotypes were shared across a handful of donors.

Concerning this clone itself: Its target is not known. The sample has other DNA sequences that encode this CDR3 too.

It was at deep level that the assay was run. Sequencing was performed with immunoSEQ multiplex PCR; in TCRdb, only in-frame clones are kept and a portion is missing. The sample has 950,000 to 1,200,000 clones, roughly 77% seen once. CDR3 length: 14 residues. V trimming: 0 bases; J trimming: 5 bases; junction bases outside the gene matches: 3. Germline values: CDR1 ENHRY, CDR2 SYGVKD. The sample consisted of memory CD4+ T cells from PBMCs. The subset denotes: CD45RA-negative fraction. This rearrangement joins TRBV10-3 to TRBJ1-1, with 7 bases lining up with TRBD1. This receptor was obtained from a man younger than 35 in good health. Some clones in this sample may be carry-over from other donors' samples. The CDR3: CAISESTGVTEAFF. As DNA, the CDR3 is TGTGCCATCAGTGAGTCAACAGGGGTGACTGAAGCTTTCTTT.